Reported below is one TCR beta chain. Its antigen target is currently unknown. Base qualities were left out, and no much larger clone turns up one base away. Per the publication, the time point label means: about 28 days (+/-7) after the second vaccine dose. Read against the paper, the sample's treatment or condition label means: meningococcal conjugate vaccine given as trial control. Vaccinee samples were obtained from the UK trials COV001 and COV002, which included a single-blind randomized controlled phase 2/3 trial of AZD1222 (ChAdOx1 nCoV-19) in healthy adults. For TCRbeta chain sequencing, PBMC samples were collected from trial participants at day 0 and at day 28 after the second dose. The CDR3 regions of human TCRbeta chains were subjected to immunosequencing. Turning to the authors' computational methods: TCRs in the repertoires were compared against a reference library of SARS-CoV-2-specific TCRs that had been generated with the MIRA antigen-specificity platform. Breadth meant the fraction of unique TCRs that were SARS-CoV-2-associated, whereas depth meant the fraction of total T cells that were SARS-CoV-2-associated. Using the MIRA data, each spike-specific TCR was assigned both to the spike region to which the TCR was reactive and to a CD4 or CD8 class. Log10-transformed breadth and depth values were compared by one-way ANOVA with Sidak's multiple comparisons tests. TCRdb re-hosts the immuneACCESS table, in-frame sequences only. Its copies lack some clones; in the studies checked, an unresolved V gene accounts for under half of them, and the cause for the rest is not known. That table supplies the V and J calls and clone size; D and trimming were determined from the DNA. The sample table holds 200,000 to 250,000 clones, of which about 94% were seen once. The top ten hold around 1.7% of the sample.

This record belongs to a study of T cell responses to AZD1222 COVID-19 vaccine (TCRdb year 2021). As for the study more broadly: A total of around 240 trial participants underwent TCR sequencing, of whom some 210 received two doses of AZD1222 and some 25 received two doses of the MenACWY control vaccine. Enrollment into the trials was organized by age into subgroups of 18-55, 56-69 and 70-plus years, and those subgroups contained approximately 150, 30 and 60 TCR-sequenced participants, respectively.

Overall study outcomes, separate from this receptor: Vaccine-associated CD4 TCRs spanned the whole spike protein, with dominant responses in regions 160-218 and 743-854. After two AZD1222 doses, both the breadth and the depth of spike-specific TCRs were significantly higher than at day 0 and than in MenACWY recipients. In the small 56-69-year group, the increase in depth fell short of significance, most likely because of low power. Because no day 14 peak-response samples were available, the repertoires could be characterized only after the peak T cell response. Participants were mostly white British and included more females than males, and it was suggested by the authors that clonal diversity may have been underestimated. Reportedly, almost half of the unique spike-specific TCRs recognized epitopes lying outside the regions that are mutated in the B.1.351 and B.1.1.7 variants. Conclusions about previously exposed vaccinees are limited, since just 6 or 7 AZD1222 recipients were seropositive for SARS-CoV-2 at baseline.

Trimming removed 1 base from V and 3 bases from J, leaving 2 bases between the germline ends. The germline V gene specifies SGHTS as CDR1 and YDEGEE as CDR2. The CDR3, from cysteine to phenylalanine, totals 11 residues. Solely the CDR3 DNA is kept, with 33 bases framed from the first base. The V and J segments used are TRBV5-8 and TRBJ2-7; no confident D gene assignment can be made. The clonotype originates from an adult who received the MenACWY meningococcal vaccine as a control. Here the sequenced sample was peripheral blood, taken 28 days after the second dose of the MenACWY control vaccine. The CDR3 protein sequence reads: CASSLNYEQYF. The sequenced DNA is TGTGCCAGCAGCTTGAACTACGAGCAGTACTTC.